This T cell receptor (beta chain) was identified in a study of glioma-infiltrating T cells after dendritic cell vaccination (dated by TCRdb to about 2016). Context from the whole study: A cohort of approximately 15 glioblastoma patients from Phase I and II dendritic cell vaccination trials was included, of whom 9 were newly diagnosed and 6 had recurrent disease. Between 2003 and 2012, the patients were given dendritic cell vaccination pulsed with autologous tumor lysate. To make the vaccine, monocyte-derived dendritic cells were cultured for approximately 7 days with IL-4 and GM-CSF and then pulsed overnight with autologous tumor lysate. Three intradermal dendritic cell vaccine injections were administered to patients at biweekly intervals in the arm below the axilla. In glioblastoma patients vaccinated with dendritic cells, deep sequencing of TCR beta CDR3 regions served to measure the amount of tumor-infiltrating lymphocytes and to compare repertoires between tumor and blood. TCR sequencing metrics, including TIL content and tumor-blood repertoire overlap, were correlated with survival after dendritic cell vaccination. The study at large found these results: After dendritic cell vaccination, a higher estimated pretreatment TIL content predicted longer time to progression and overall survival. The cohort was small and heterogeneous, with few patients having full blood and tumor sets and even fewer initial-recurrent tumor pairs. No direct relationship between TCR clonality and survival was found, suggesting a diverse polyclonal response may matter. The TCR overlap response model with three groups was called speculative and said to need prospective validation.

From the cysteine through the phenylalanine, the CDR3 covers 15 amino acids. Here the CDR3 DNA is all that survives: 45 bases in frame from base 1. V is pared back by 3 bases and J by 4 bases, with 15 bases lying between the germline termini. CDR1 SGDLS and CDR2 YYNGEE are derived from the germline V gene. Comments on this clone: The antigen this receptor binds is unknown. Base qualities are not provided; no much larger clone lies one nucleotide away.

Using the immunoSEQ assay, TCRB CDR3 regions were amplified from 1.5 to 2 micrograms of genomic DNA, or from all available DNA when less than that was on hand. The multiplex PCR relied on 60 forward primers for TCR V beta segments and 13 reverse primers for J beta segments. To estimate the number of reads per starting template, synthetic control templates were added to each sample at limiting dilution. The Illumina HiSeq System generated sequencing reads of 87 bp. On the study's bioinformatics: To remove PCR and sequencing errors, closely related sequences were merged with a nearest neighbor algorithm. TCR overlap was defined as the percentage of unique tumor TCR beta sequences that were also present in the same patient's peripheral blood. The immuneACCESS repertoire file appears here via TCRdb, limited to in-frame rearrangements. These files lack a portion of the clones; in checked studies, under half of the deficit traces to unresolved V genes, and the cause of the others is not known. V, J and clone size are those of that table, while D and trimming were read from the DNA. In all, the sample holds about 21,000 clones, and about four fifths of those were seen once. The top ten clonotypes cover approximately 35% of the sample.

To be selected, patients needed enough residual fresh-frozen tumor tissue and more than two years of available survival data. Although molecular status otherwise differed among the glioblastoma patients, no patient had an isocitrate dehydrogenase mutation. PBMC were collected before vaccination, two weeks after the third vaccination, and at tumor progression if progression occurred. Genomic DNA was extracted with the Qiagen DNeasy Blood extraction Kit. This material consisted of blood, taken before dendritic cell vaccination. In this chain, TRBV9 is recombined with TRBJ2-3, with TRBD2 as a weak D call on 5 bases. The clonotype originates from a human donor with glioblastoma. The CDR3 region: CASSAGIYGADTQYF. The bases read TGTGCCAGCAGCGCCGGGATATACGGGGCAGATACGCAGTATTTT.